The rows below give T cell receptor beta chains drawn from one sample of a study of cytomegalovirus exposure and HLA in healthy donors. Sequencing was performed with immunoSEQ multiplex PCR; in TCRdb, only in-frame clones are kept and a portion is missing. The top ten hold around 2% of the sample, which has 210,000 or so clones, 60% to 80% seen once. Sequenced input: PBMCs. The receptors stem from a young man in good health and CMV-seronegative. Each CDR3 is given with its conserved first and last residue. The D gene is left open where the match is weak. Clone size is shown for a subset of rows, as once, few, many or a class of expanded clone.

V gene: TRBV9
CDR3 length: 14
clone size: few
D gene: .
J gene: TRBJ1-1
CDR3 DNA: TGTGCCAGCAGCGTAGGTACACTGAACACTGAAGCTTTCTTT
CDR3 protein: CASSVGTLNTEAFF

V gene: TRBV9
CDR3 length: 14
clone size: .
D gene: .
J gene: TRBJ2-3
CDR3 DNA: TGTGCCAGCAGCGGCACCCAGAGCACAGATACGCAGTATTTT
CDR3 protein: CASSGTQSTDTQYF

V gene: TRBV4-2
CDR3 length: 15
clone size: .
D gene: .
J gene: TRBJ2-2
CDR3 DNA: TGTGCCAGCAGCCCACAGGTTTTGAACACCGGGGAGCTGTTTTTT
CDR3 protein: CASSPQVLNTGELFF

V gene: TRBV28
CDR3 length: 14
clone size: .
D gene: TRBD1
J gene: TRBJ1-2
CDR3 DNA: TGTGCCAGCAGTTCTCAGACAGGGTATGATGGCTACACCTTC
CDR3 protein: CASSSQTGYDGYTF

V gene: TRBV7-9
CDR3 length: 17
clone size: few
D gene: TRBD1
J gene: TRBJ2-1
CDR3 DNA: TGTGCCAGCAGCTTCCCTAAAGACAGGGGGGGGAACAATGAGCAGTTCTTC
CDR3 protein: CASSFPKDRGGNNEQFF

V gene: TRBV7-8
CDR3 length: 15
clone size: .
D gene: .
J gene: TRBJ2-2
CDR3 DNA: TGTGCCAGCAGCCATTTGGACCTAGCGACCGGGGAGCTGTTTTTT
CDR3 protein: CASSHLDLATGELFF

V gene: TRBV7-3
CDR3 length: 14
clone size: once
D gene: TRBD1
J gene: TRBJ2-3
CDR3 DNA: TGTGCCAGCAGTTCCCAGGGGGGCACAGATACGCAGTATTTT
CDR3 protein: CASSSQGGTDTQYF

V gene: TRBV11-3
CDR3 length: 16
clone size: .
D gene: .
J gene: TRBJ1-1
CDR3 DNA: TGTGCCAGCAGCTTGGGAGGGTGGCAGGGAGACACTGAAGCTTTCTTT
CDR3 protein: CASSLGGWQGDTEAFF

V gene: TRBV27
CDR3 length: 14
clone size: .
D gene: TRBD1
J gene: TRBJ1-1
CDR3 DNA: TGTGCCAGCAGTTTTACAGGGGGCAACACTGAAGCTTTCTTT
CDR3 protein: CASSFTGGNTEAFF

V gene: TRBV9
CDR3 length: 13
clone size: .
D gene: TRBD1
J gene: TRBJ1-2
CDR3 DNA: TGTGCCAGCAGCGGCATCACAGGGGATGGCTACACCTTC
CDR3 protein: CASSGITGDGYTF

V gene: TRBV7-9
CDR3 length: 15
clone size: few
D gene: .
J gene: TRBJ2-2
CDR3 DNA: TGTGCCAGCAGCTTAGCGCGTTCGAACACCGGGGAGCTGTTTTTT
CDR3 protein: CASSLARSNTGELFF

V gene: TRBV25-1
CDR3 length: 15
clone size: .
D gene: TRBD1
J gene: TRBJ2-1
CDR3 DNA: TGTGCCAGCACGGAGGGAGGACAGGGAACCAATGAGCAGTTCTTC
CDR3 protein: CASTEGGQGTNEQFF

V gene: TRBV5-6
CDR3 length: 15
clone size: once
D gene: TRBD2
J gene: TRBJ2-1
CDR3 DNA: TGTGCCAGCAGCTTGGGGCTAGCGGGGGACAATGAGCAGTTCTTC
CDR3 protein: CASSLGLAGDNEQFF

V gene: TRBV5-1
CDR3 length: 15
clone size: .
D gene: TRBD2
J gene: TRBJ2-1
CDR3 DNA: TGCGCCAGCAGGAGTCTAGCGGGAGGGTTCTATGAGCAGTTCTTC
CDR3 protein: CASRSLAGGFYEQFF

V gene: TRBV28
CDR3 length: 16
clone size: few
D gene: TRBD1
J gene: TRBJ1-1
CDR3 DNA: TGTGCCAGCAGTCGGGACAGGGGGCCGTTGAACACTGAAGCTTTCTTT
CDR3 protein: CASSRDRGPLNTEAFF

V gene: TRBV30
CDR3 length: 12
clone size: .
D gene: .
J gene: TRBJ1-2
CDR3 DNA: TGTGCCTGGAACGCCAGGGTGGATGGCTACACCTTC
CDR3 protein: CAWNARVDGYTF

V gene: TRBV19
CDR3 length: 14
clone size: .
D gene: TRBD2
J gene: TRBJ2-7
CDR3 DNA: TGTGCCAGTGCCCCGGGGGGTCAGAGAGGCGAGCAGTACTTC
CDR3 protein: CASAPGGQRGEQYF

V gene: TRBV6-1
CDR3 length: 14
clone size: .
D gene: TRBD1
J gene: TRBJ1-4
CDR3 DNA: TGTGCCAGCAGGACCGGGACAGACAATGAAAAACTGTTTTTT
CDR3 protein: CASRTGTDNEKLFF

V gene: TRBV9
CDR3 length: 17
clone size: .
D gene: TRBD2
J gene: TRBJ2-3
CDR3 DNA: TGTGCCAGCAGCGCACAAACTAGCGGGGGGGGCTCTGATACGCAGTATTTT
CDR3 protein: CASSAQTSGGGSDTQYF

V gene: TRBV7-2
CDR3 length: 15
clone size: .
D gene: TRBD1
J gene: TRBJ1-1
CDR3 DNA: TGTGCCAGCAGCTTCAATCTCGGCCGGGACAGAGAAGCTTTCTTT
CDR3 protein: CASSFNLGRDREAFF

V gene: TRBV5-4
CDR3 length: 16
clone size: .
D gene: TRBD2
J gene: TRBJ2-3
CDR3 DNA: TGTGCCAGCAGCTTGTGGCGGGGGGGCATCACAGATACGCAGTATTTT
CDR3 protein: CASSLWRGGITDTQYF

V gene: TRBV15
CDR3 length: 15
clone size: once
D gene: .
J gene: TRBJ1-5
CDR3 DNA: TGTGCCACCAGTACGGATGGAGCTAGCAATCAGCCCCAGCATTTT
CDR3 protein: CATSTDGASNQPQHF

V gene: TRBV30
CDR3 length: 16
clone size: .
D gene: .
J gene: TRBJ1-4
CDR3 DNA: TGTGCCTGGAGTCCCTTGGGCGAACCAACTAATGAAAAACTGTTTTTT
CDR3 protein: CAWSPLGEPTNEKLFF

V gene: TRBV27
CDR3 length: 15
clone size: .
D gene: TRBD1
J gene: TRBJ1-1
CDR3 DNA: TGTGCCAGCAGTTTGGGGGCAACAGGGGGCTTGCGTGCTTTCTTT
CDR3 protein: CASSLGATGGLRAFF

V gene: TRBV7-2
CDR3 length: 16
clone size: .
D gene: .
J gene: TRBJ2-3
CDR3 DNA: TGTGCCAGCAGCTTGCAGGGTGGCGGGGGCACAGATACGCAGTATTTT
CDR3 protein: CASSLQGGGGTDTQYF

V gene: TRBV4-3
CDR3 length: 15
clone size: .
D gene: .
J gene: TRBJ1-2
CDR3 DNA: TGCGCCAGCAGCCAACTTTCTGGGGGCACCTATGGCTACACCTTC
CDR3 protein: CASSQLSGGTYGYTF

V gene: TRBV7-8
CDR3 length: 14
clone size: .
D gene: .
J gene: TRBJ1-1
CDR3 DNA: TGTGCCAGCAGCTCCAGTTTTGAGGGCACTGAAGCTTTCTTT
CDR3 protein: CASSSSFEGTEAFF

V gene: TRBV5-1
CDR3 length: 17
clone size: few
D gene: TRBD1
J gene: TRBJ2-1
CDR3 DNA: TGCGCCAGCAGCCCCGATCCCCCGGGACAGGGTCCCGGTGAGCAGTTCTTC
CDR3 protein: CASSPDPPGQGPGEQFF

V gene: TRBV27
CDR3 length: 13
clone size: .
D gene: .
J gene: TRBJ1-1
CDR3 DNA: TGTGCCAGCAGTTTCCGACAGAACACTGAAGCTTTCTTT
CDR3 protein: CASSFRQNTEAFF

V gene: TRBV7-2
CDR3 length: 16
clone size: .
D gene: TRBD1
J gene: TRBJ1-3
CDR3 DNA: TGTGCCAGCAGCCCCCGGGGCAGGGGGGAGGGAAACACCATATATTTT
CDR3 protein: CASSPRGRGEGNTIYF

V gene: TRBV6-1
CDR3 length: 15
clone size: .
D gene: .
J gene: TRBJ1-1
CDR3 DNA: TGTGCCAGCAGTGAAGTGAGGGGAGGGAACACTGAAGCTTTCTTT
CDR3 protein: CASSEVRGGNTEAFF

V gene: TRBV12-2
CDR3 length: 16
clone size: .
D gene: .
J gene: TRBJ1-5
CDR3 DNA: TGTGCAAGTCGCTTATATGGAACAGACCTCAATCAGCCCCAGCATTTT
CDR3 protein: CASRLYGTDLNQPQHF

V gene: TRBV19
CDR3 length: 18
clone size: .
D gene: TRBD2
J gene: TRBJ2-1
CDR3 DNA: TGTGCCAGTAGTTTGGGACTAGCGGGAGGGCCAAGGTACAATGAGCAGTTCTTC
CDR3 protein: CASSLGLAGGPRYNEQFF

V gene: TRBV7-9
CDR3 length: 13
clone size: .
D gene: TRBD1
J gene: TRBJ1-2
CDR3 DNA: TGTGCCAGCAGCCCCGGGACAGGGCACGGCTACACCTTC
CDR3 protein: CASSPGTGHGYTF

V gene: TRBV6-1
CDR3 length: 15
clone size: few
D gene: .
J gene: TRBJ2-1
CDR3 DNA: TGTGCCAGCAGTGAAAGTAGCGGCGGCTACAATGAGCAGTTCTTC
CDR3 protein: CASSESSGGYNEQFF

V gene: TRBV30
CDR3 length: 16
clone size: .
D gene: TRBD1
J gene: TRBJ1-1
CDR3 DNA: TGTGCCTGTACCCCGGGACAGCTACTGACGAACACTGAAGCTTTCTTT
CDR3 protein: CACTPGQLLTNTEAFF

V gene: TRBV30
CDR3 length: 15
clone size: .
D gene: .
J gene: TRBJ1-1
CDR3 DNA: TGTGCCTGGAGTGTATGGGGGCCGGTGAACACTGAAGCTTTCTTT
CDR3 protein: CAWSVWGPVNTEAFF

V gene: TRBV5-5
CDR3 length: 14
clone size: .
D gene: .
J gene: TRBJ1-6
CDR3 DNA: TGTGCCAGCTGGGGGATGGGGGGGAATTCACCCCTCCACTTT
CDR3 protein: CASWGMGGNSPLHF

V gene: TRBV27
CDR3 length: 16
clone size: .
D gene: TRBD1
J gene: TRBJ2-7
CDR3 DNA: TGTGCCAGCAGTTTATCGGTGGGACAGGGAATCTACGAGCAGTACTTC
CDR3 protein: CASSLSVGQGIYEQYF

V gene: TRBV7-9
CDR3 length: 13
clone size: .
D gene: TRBD2
J gene: TRBJ2-1
CDR3 DNA: TGTGCCAGCAGCTTATCTAGCGGGAGTGAGCAGTTCTTC
CDR3 protein: CASSLSSGSEQFF

V gene: TRBV27
CDR3 length: 19
clone size: few
D gene: .
J gene: TRBJ2-2
CDR3 DNA: TGTGCCAGCAGTTCCAAGACCCGACCGGACAGGAGGGACACCGGGGAGCTGTTTTTT
CDR3 protein: CASSSKTRPDRRDTGELFF